The 13 T cell receptor beta chains below all came from one sample that was sequenced in a study of CD8 T cells in ankylosing spondylitis. Overall study findings and caveats: Characteristic, it appeared, of ankylosing spondylitis blood was a TCR beta motif of fewer than 10 highly homologous variants.

These receptors have no identified antigens. One entry per CDR3 protein results from TCRdb running MiXCR on the 5' RACE reads. Here the sample spans about 700,000 distinct CDR3 sequences, 15% to 20% being singletons. The material sequenced was blood, either unsorted or a sorted T cell fraction (not recorded which). These TCRs come from a male donor with ankylosing spondylitis.

J is TRBJ1-5 and V is TRBV9; D call uncertain. This CDR3 spans 14 amino acids. Trimming shortened V by 3 bases and J by 6 bases, and 13 bases separated the two germline ends. Germline CDR1 is SGDLS and CDR2 is YYNGEE. CDR3 nucleotide sequence: TGTGCCAGCAGCGAAGGGTATATGGGTCAGCCCCAGCATTTT. This encodes CASSEGYMGQPQHF.

The table lists this clonotype with many counts. This chain links TRBV20-1 with TRBJ2-5; D unresolved. The CDR3 covers 13 residues. Germline CDR1 and CDR2: DFQATT and SNEGSKA (reference sequence). V was trimmed by 0 bases and J by 4 bases, leaving 9 bases between them. The CDR3 reads CSARDLLLETQYF. In DNA form, the CDR3 reads TGCAGTGCTAGAGATTTATTGTTAGAGACCCAGTACTTC.

This clonotype has only a few counts. This sequence joins TRBV29-1 and TRBJ2-1, with a possible D match to TRBD2 (6 bases). This CDR3 is 15 amino acids long. From germline, CDR1 is SQVTM and CDR2 ANQGSEA. With 3 bases removed from V and 8 bases from J, the gap between germline ends came to 20 bases. The CDR3 sequence is CSVDPTRSMGDEQFF. In DNA form, the CDR3 reads TGCAGCGTTGACCCGACTAGGTCGATGGGGGATGAGCAGTTCTTC.

This clonotype was seen repeatedly, ten times or more. The CDR3 DNA reads TGTGCCATCAGTGGGACTAGAGAGACCCAGTACTTC. Protein sequence: CAISGTRETQYF. V gene TRBV10-3 combines with J gene TRBJ2-5, with TRBD2 matching over 7 bases. CDR3 length: 12 amino acids. Looked up from germline, CDR1 is ENHRY and CDR2 is SYGVKD. V lost 4 bases to trimming and J lost 4 bases; unmatched junction nucleotides: 0.

This clonotype was recorded many times. This chain connects TRBV12-3 or TRBV12-4 to TRBJ2-6; D is ambiguous. The CDR3 covers 17 residues. Trimming took off 1 base at V and 2 bases at J, with 12 bases between the two ends. CDR3 amino acids: CASSLGRSIPGANVLTF. The CDR3, as DNA: TGTGCCAGCAGTTTAGGACGGTCCATCCCTGGGGCCAACGTCCTGACTTTC.

This clonotype was seen a few times. V gene TRBV28 combines with J gene TRBJ2-3; D not certain. The V gene's germline CDR1 is MDHEN and CDR2 SYDVKM. This CDR3 is built from 14 residues. The V end lost 6 bases, the J end lost 0 bases, and 10 bases lay between the germline ends. The CDR3 here is CASSRTKSTDTQYF. CDR3 coding DNA: TGTGCCAGCAGCAGAACTAAAAGCACAGATACGCAGTATTTT.

This clonotype was observed a handful of times. V and J are TRBV12-3 or TRBV12-4 and TRBJ2-3; perhaps D is TRBD1 or TRBD2 (6 bases each). V was cut by 7 bases and J by 0 bases, with 11 bases left in between. The CDR3 has 14 residues. The CDR3 loop reads CASKLGGSTDTQYF. DNA of the CDR3: TGTGCCAGCAAATTAGGGGGGAGCACAGATACGCAGTATTTT.

This chain connects TRBV5-1 to TRBJ2-7; D is undetermined. CDR3 length: 13 residues. V dropped 4 bases and J dropped 3 bases, with 11 bases sitting between them. CDR1 and CDR2 (germline): SGHRS, YFSETQ. The CDR3 sequence is CASSLGNVYEQYF. CDR3 DNA: TGCGCCAGCAGCCTAGGTAATGTCTACGAGCAGTACTTC. Supplemented by reference TRBV5-1 and TRBJ2-7, the full variable domain reads KAGVTQTPRYLIKTRGQQVTLSCSPISGHRSVSWYQQTPGQGLQFLFEYFSETQRNKGNFPGRFSGRQFSNSRSEMNVSTLELGDSALYLCASSLGNVYEQYFGPGTRLTVT.

Of note for this clonotype: The junction does not match germline at one end; this may be a read error. The chain uses TRBV20-1 and TRBJ2-2; 12 bases are shared with TRBD2. Germline CDR1 and CDR2: DFQATT and SNEGSKA (reference sequence). The length of the CDR3 is 17 residues. The chain's CDR3 is CSARPRLAGALVGEPFF. The CDR3, as DNA: TGCAGTGCCCGGCCGAGACTAGCGGGGGCGTTGGTCGGGGAGCCGTTTTTT.

The chain recombines TRBV5-1 with TRBJ2-3, with 13 bases matching TRBD2. J lost 5 bases, V lost 4 bases, and 7 bases had no gene match. Germline CDR1 SGHRS, CDR2 YFSETQ. The CDR3 covers 16 residues. The CDR3 coding sequence is TGCGCCAGCAGCGTGGGACTAGCGGGGTCCATAGATACGCAGTATTTT. Translation gives CASSVGLAGSIDTQYF.

This chain uses TRBV7-9 with TRBJ2-2, with 9 positions matching TRBD2. Germline CDR1 and CDR2: SEHNR and FQNEAQ (reference sequence). The CDR3 extends over 16 amino acids. The junction had 8 bases not matched to a gene; V was cut back by 5 bases and J by 4 bases. The CDR3 protein is CASSPPAGGVTGELFF. The CDR3 nucleotides are TGTGCCAGCAGCCCCCCCGCGGGAGGGGTCACCGGGGAGCTGTTTTTT.

The chain uses TRBV30 and TRBJ1-1; no definite D call. V dropped 1 base and J dropped 6 bases, with 9 bases sitting between them. Germline V gene lookup returns CDR1 GTSNPN and CDR2 SVGIG (reference sequence). This CDR3 has 12 residues. The CDR3 DNA is TGTGCCTGGAGTGGAGGAAGCGCTGAAGCTTTCTTT. Translated: CAWSGGSAEAFF.

This clonotype was seen at least ten times. This chain joins TRBV30 and TRBJ2-6; TRBD1 might be the D (6 bases). Germline V gene data show CDR1 as GTSNPN and CDR2 as SVGIG (reference sequence). The CDR3 contains 13 residues. Between the trimmed V and J ends, which lost 5 bases and 1 base, there was a span of 6 bases. CDR3 bases: TGTGCCTGGGGACAGTCTGGGGCCAACGTCCTGACTTTC. This encodes CAWGQSGANVLTF.